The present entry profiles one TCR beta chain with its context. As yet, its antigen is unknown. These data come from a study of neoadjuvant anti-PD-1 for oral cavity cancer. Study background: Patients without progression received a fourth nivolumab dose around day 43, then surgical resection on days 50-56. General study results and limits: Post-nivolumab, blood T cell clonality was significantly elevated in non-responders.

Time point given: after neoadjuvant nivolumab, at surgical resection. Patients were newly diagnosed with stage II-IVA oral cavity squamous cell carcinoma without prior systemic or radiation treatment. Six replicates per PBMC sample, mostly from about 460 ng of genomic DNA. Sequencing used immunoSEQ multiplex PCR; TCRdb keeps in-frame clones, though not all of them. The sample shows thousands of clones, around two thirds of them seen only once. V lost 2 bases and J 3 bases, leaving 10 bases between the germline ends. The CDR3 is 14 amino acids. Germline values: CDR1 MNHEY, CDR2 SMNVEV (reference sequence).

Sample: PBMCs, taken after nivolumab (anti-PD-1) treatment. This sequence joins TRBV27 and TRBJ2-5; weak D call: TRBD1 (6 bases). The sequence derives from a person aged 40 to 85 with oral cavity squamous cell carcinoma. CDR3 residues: CASSLRQVEETQYF. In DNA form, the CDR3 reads TGTGCCAGCAGTTTAAGACAGGTCGAAGAGACCCAGTACTTC.